These 11 T cell receptor beta chains share one sample of origin, sequenced in a study of control samples from healthy donors and cancer patients. The data were produced by immunoSEQ multiplex PCR, yet TCRdb's version contains in-frame clones alone and is incomplete. The sample yields 150,000 to 200,000 clones, 85% to 95% seen once. Material for sequencing was blood. The receptor set was obtained from a man younger than 35 in good health.

V gene TRBV27 combines with J gene TRBJ2-7; D possibly matches TRBD1 or TRBD2 (5 bases each). Germline-derived CDR1 and CDR2 are MNHEY and SMNVEV (reference sequence). V lost 4 bases, J lost 2 bases, and 12 bases lay in between. The CDR3 extends over 14 amino acids. As DNA, the CDR3 is TGTGCCAGCAGTTCAACGGGACCGACCTACGAGCAGTACTTC. This encodes CASSSTGPTYEQYF.

The chain is built from TRBV5-8 and TRBJ2-7, with 9 nucleotides matching TRBD1. V lost 4 bases, J lost 4 bases, and 12 bases stayed unmatched. Germline lookup yields CDR1 SGHTS and CDR2 YDEGEE. The CDR3 sequence is 16 residues long. CDR3 DNA sequence: TGTGCCAGCAGCCGGACCGGGACAGGGTATCGGTACGAGCAGTACTTC. Its protein product is CASSRTGTGYRYEQYF.

V and J are TRBV3-1 (or the pseudogene TRBV3-2) and TRBJ2-6; D remains ambiguous. V shed 2 bases and J shed 0 bases, with 5 bases lying between them. This CDR3 is 15 amino acids long. Germline loops: CDR1 LGHDT, CDR2 YNNKEL (reference sequence). The CDR3 loop reads CASSQRDSGANVLTF. The CDR3 DNA is TGTGCCAGCAGCCAAAGGGACTCTGGGGCCAACGTCCTGACTTTC.

This clone was counted only a few times. The V and J genes are TRBV10-3 and TRBJ1-4, with 7 bases identical to TRBD1. CDR3 length equals 15 residues. The V segment lost 3 bases and the J segment 7 bases; nucleotides outside the gene matches: 8. CDR1 and CDR2 (germline): ENHRY, SYGVKD. The CDR3 loop is CAISDRGTESEKLFF. As DNA, the CDR3 is TGTGCCATCAGTGATAGGGGGACAGAAAGTGAAAAACTGTTTTTT.

This rearrangement joins TRBV6-5 to TRBJ1-1; D not resolved. Germline V gives CDR1 MNHEY, CDR2 SVGAGI. The CDR3 is made up of 14 amino acids. With 6 bases removed from V and 3 bases from J, the gap between germline ends came to 14 bases. CDR3 sequence reads: CASSRTLRDTEAFF. The CDR3 coding sequence is TGTGCCAGCAGCCGGACCCTCCGGGACACTGAAGCTTTCTTT.

This clone was detected once. V and J are TRBV6-5 and TRBJ1-1; D is undetermined. Looked up from germline, CDR1 is MNHEY and CDR2 is SVGAGI. This CDR3 has 13 amino acids. V gave up 6 bases and J gave up 0 bases, with 8 bases separating them. CDR3 nucleotide sequence: TGTGCCAGCAGACTCAACATGAACACTGAAGCTTTCTTT. The encoded protein is CASRLNMNTEAFF.

The chain links TRBV24-1 to TRBJ1-1; D is uncertain. The V end lost 2 bases, the J end lost 1 base, and 13 bases lay between the germline ends. The CDR3 has 16 residues. Germline values: CDR1 KGHDR, CDR2 SFDVKD. This CDR3 is CATSDSRSGGNTEAFF. The CDR3 DNA follows: TGTGCCACCAGTGATTCCCGATCAGGAGGGAACACTGAAGCTTTCTTT.

The chain uses TRBV2 and TRBJ2-3, with 7 bases fitting TRBD2. Per the germline V gene, CDR1 is SNHLY and CDR2 is FYNNEI. V lost 5 bases, J lost 3 bases, and 8 bases stayed unmatched. The CDR3 consists of 15 residues. CDR3 residues: CASSLRGGRTDTQYF. The CDR3 nucleotides are TGTGCCAGCAGTCTTCGCGGGGGAAGGACAGATACGCAGTATTTT.

The table lists this clone with a count of one. The chain couples TRBV6-5 to TRBJ2-7; D not resolved. CDR3 length: 13 residues. From germline, CDR1 is MNHEY and CDR2 SVGAGI. V was pared by 2 bases and J by 7 bases, with 12 bases between. Here the CDR3 DNA reads TGTGCCAGCAGTTACAGAAGCCCTTGGGAGCAGTACTTC. Its protein is CASSYRSPWEQYF.

V gene TRBV7-9 combines with J gene TRBJ1-2; no reliable D call. CDR1 is SEHNR and CDR2 is FQNEAQ in the germline V gene (reference sequence). This CDR3 region has 16 residues. Trimming took off 1 base at V and 4 bases at J, with 16 bases between the two ends. The CDR3 is CASSLGSSGLSYGYTF. The CDR3 DNA follows: TGTGCCAGCAGCTTAGGATCTTCAGGTTTGAGCTATGGCTACACCTTC.

This chain links TRBV15 with TRBJ2-4; 10 bases fit TRBD2. CDR3 length: 16 amino acids. With V trimmed by 2 bases and J by 3 bases, 4 bases remained unmatched. Germline-derived CDR1 and CDR2 are LNHNV and YYDKDF (reference sequence). CDR3 DNA: TGTGCCACCAGCAGACTAGCGGGGGTGTTCAAAAACATTCAGTACTTC. Protein sequence: CATSRLAGVFKNIQYF.